Presented here are 30 T cell receptor beta chains from one specimen sequenced in a study of PD-L1 blockade in urothelial cancer (dated by TCRdb to 2015 to 2018). Library preparation was by the immunoSEQ multiplex PCR assay. The source is immuneACCESS, and TCRdb retained only in-frame sequences with V and J called. Part of the clones is not carried over; for the studies checked, unresolved V genes explain less than half of this, and the remainder is unexplained. The table for this sample lists 95,000 to 100,000 clones; roughly 84% of them were counted only once. The ten largest account for approximately 2% of the sample. In the paper's terms, the time point label means: pretreatment peripheral blood. The sample was PBMCs, taken around atezolizumab (anti-PD-L1) treatment. These receptor sequences come from a man in his sixties with urothelial cancer.

This sequence joins TRBV30 and TRBJ2-7; 9 positions match TRBD1. This CDR3 spans 15 amino acids. Trimming removed 2 bases from V and 5 bases from J; junction bases left unmatched: 10. CDR1 and CDR2 (germline): GTSNPN, SVGIG (reference sequence). In nucleotides, the CDR3 is TGTGCCTGGAGTATGCCCCAAGGGACAGGGAACGAGCAGTACTTC. This sequence encodes CAWSMPQGTGNEQYF.

This chain joins TRBV28 and TRBJ2-7; 7 bases fit TRBD2. The germline V gene encodes CDR1 MDHEN and CDR2 SYDVKM. The CDR3 contains 14 residues. After removal of 8 bases from V and 5 bases from J, the junction contained 12 bases not matched to a gene. CDR3 amino acids: CASLGASGRNEQYF. Written as DNA, the CDR3 is TGTGCCAGCCTCGGTGCTAGCGGCCGCAACGAGCAGTACTTC.

This clone has a single count. This chain's CDR3 is CASSLGRLAGGRNTGELFF. The CDR3 coding sequence is TGTGCCAGCAGCTTGGGAAGGCTAGCGGGGGGTCGGAACACCGGGGAGCTGTTTTTT. V usage is TRBV5-4 and J usage is TRBJ2-2, with 11 bases aligning to TRBD2. Germline trimming cut 0 bases from V and 1 base from J; bases unmatched to any gene: 8. The CDR3 runs 19 residues. Germline CDR1 is SGHNT and CDR2 is YYREEE (reference sequence).

This chain joins TRBV11-3 and TRBJ1-1, with 12 bases that match TRBD1. The CDR3 has 15 residues. Germline CDR1 SGHNT, CDR2 YENEEA. J was trimmed by 7 bases and V by 6 bases; bases with no gene match: 9. CDR3 protein: CASSPGQGARGEAFF. DNA for the CDR3: TGTGCCAGCAGTCCGGGACAGGGGGCACGGGGTGAAGCTTTCTTT.

Only a few counts were recorded for this clone. The chain carries TRBV11-3 and TRBJ2-3; 7 positions match TRBD1. The germline gives CDR1 SGHNT, CDR2 YENEEA. The CDR3 has 15 residues. Trimming at V came to 1 base and at J to 6 bases, leaving 7 bases not matched to a gene. CDR3 loop: CASSLGVQGEDTQYF. The CDR3 bases are TGTGCCAGCAGCTTAGGAGTCCAGGGGGAGGATACGCAGTATTTT.

The V call is TRBV6-4, the J call TRBJ2-7; 8 bases match TRBD1. CDR1 is MRHNA and CDR2 is SNTAGT in the germline V gene. V was pared by 0 bases and J by 0 bases, with 4 bases of the junction left unmatched. The CDR3 has 16 amino acids. CDR3 in amino acids: CASSDSGQGFSYEQYF. CDR3 nucleotide sequence: TGTGCCAGCAGTGACTCTGGACAGGGATTCTCCTACGAGCAGTACTTC.

V is TRBV11-2 and J is TRBJ1-2; TRBD1 matches at 9 bases. The CDR3 contains 14 residues. Germline trimming cut 4 bases from V and 3 bases from J; bases unmatched to any gene: 3. The germline gives CDR1 SGHAT, CDR2 FQNNGV. Here the CDR3 DNA reads TGTGCCAGCAGCTATGACAGGGGGGACTATGGCTACACCTTC. Its translation is CASSYDRGDYGYTF.

CDR3 nucleotides: TGCAGCGTTGAAGTTTGGAGCGGCTGGGAAACCGGGGAGCTGTTTTTT. Translation: CSVEVWSGWETGELFF. The chain uses TRBV29-1 and TRBJ2-2; maybe TRBD2 (5 bases). Looked up from germline, CDR1 is SQVTM and CDR2 is ANQGSEA. The CDR3 spans 16 residues. V lost 1 base and J 5 bases, leaving 17 bases between the germline ends.

The chain combines TRBV7-2 with TRBJ2-7, with D unclear. V was shortened by 5 bases and J by 2 bases, with 7 bases between the two germline ends. The CDR3 sequence is 12 residues long. Germline V gene sequence: CDR1 SGHTA, CDR2 FQGNSA. The DNA of the CDR3 is TGTGCCAGCAGCCTAACCACCTACGAGCAGTACTTC. Translating it yields CASSLTTYEQYF.

This clone was detected only once. The genes are TRBV4-2 and TRBJ2-5; tentative D call: TRBD1 (6 bases). This CDR3 contains 15 residues. V gave up 3 bases and J gave up 5 bases, with 16 bases separating them. Germline V lookup: CDR1 LGHNA, CDR2 YNFKEQ. CDR3 residues: CASSQRTGQGETQYF. In nucleotides, the CDR3 is TGTGCCAGCAGCCAGAGAACCGGGCAGGGGGAGACCCAGTACTTC.

J is TRBJ2-3 and V is TRBV7-2, with TRBD1 matching 9 bases. CDR1 and CDR2 from the germline V gene are SGHTA and FQGNSA. This CDR3 has 18 residues. Trimming removed 6 bases from V and 6 bases from J; junction bases left unmatched: 19. The CDR3 loop is CASSPRTTGTGNFDTQYF. CDR3 sequence (DNA): TGTGCCAGCAGTCCTCGAACAACCGGGACAGGGAATTTCGATACGCAGTATTTT. The full variable domain, its missing parts supplied by reference TRBV7-2 and TRBJ2-3, is GAGVSQSPSNKVTEKGKDVELRCDPISGHTALYWYRQSLGQGLEFLIYFQGNSAPDKSGLPSDRFSAERTGGSVSTLTIQRTQQEDSAVYLCASSPRTTGTGNFDTQYFGPGTRLTVL.

This chain connects TRBV4-2 to TRBJ2-1; D perhaps matches TRBD2 (7 bases). The CDR3 covers 15 residues. Trimming left V 4 bases short and J 5 bases short, with 15 bases between. The germline V gene has CDR1 LGHNA and CDR2 YNFKEQ. The CDR3 nucleotides read TGTGCCAGCAGCCGAGGCGGGGGCGGGGACAATGAGCAGTTCTTC. Translating it yields CASSRGGGGDNEQFF.

V gene TRBV15 combines with J gene TRBJ1-2, with 8 bases identical to TRBD1. This CDR3 region has 14 residues. V lost 0 bases and J lost 7; bases outside the gene matches: 4. CDR1 is LNHNV and CDR2 is YYDKDF in the germline V gene (reference sequence). CDR3 sequence (DNA): TGTGCCACCAGCAGAGAGAGACAGGGGTCTGGCTACACCTTC. It codes for CATSRERQGSGYTF. The variable domain in full, with the rest retrieved from reference TRBV15 and TRBJ1-2, is DAMVIQNPRYQVTQFGKPVTLSCSQTLNHNVMYWYQQKSSQAPKLLFHYYDKDFNNEADTPDNFQSRRPNTSFCFLDIRSPGLGDTAMYLCATSRERQGSGYTFGSGTRLTVV.

This clone was detected a few times. The rearrangement uses TRBV23-1 and TRBJ1-2; a weak D match, TRBD1 (5 bases). TRBV23-1 is assigned to the ORF class and has an uncertain function. The CDR3 consists of 13 residues. V was shortened by 6 bases and J by 5 bases, with 13 bases between the two germline ends. CDR3 DNA sequence: TGCGCCAGCAGATGGGGGGATTGGTATGGCTACACCTTC. Protein sequence: CASRWGDWYGYTF.

The table lists this clone with a count of one. The chain uses TRBV30 and TRBJ2-3; 9 bases line up with TRBD2. The trim removed 3 bases at V and 1 base at J, leaving 5 bases unmatched. The germline CDR1 and CDR2 sequences are GTSNPN and SVGIG (reference sequence). The CDR3 has 15 amino acids. CDR3 DNA sequence: TGTGCCTGGAGGTCTCTAGCGGGACGCACAGATACGCAGTATTTT. Translating it yields CAWRSLAGRTDTQYF.

This clone occurred once. V and J are TRBV27 and TRBJ1-1; no definite D call. The CDR3 length is 14 residues. Trimming cost V 0 bases and J 1 base, with 6 bases left between them. Germline V gene lookup returns CDR1 MNHEY and CDR2 SMNVEV (reference sequence). The CDR3 region has the DNA TGTGCCAGCAGTTTATCGTCAGGGAACACTGAAGCTTTCTTT. Its translation: CASSLSSGNTEAFF.

The rearrangement uses TRBV7-3 and TRBJ1-1; weak D call: TRBD1 (6 bases). Germline CDR1 and CDR2: SGHTA and FQGTGA. The CDR3 is made up of 15 amino acids. V lost 1 base to trimming and J lost 5 bases, with 14 bases between them. The CDR3 DNA reads as TGTGCCAGCAGCTTAAGTGGCAGGGGCGAGACTGAAGCTTTCTTT. This gives the protein CASSLSGRGETEAFF.

The V gene is TRBV15, the J gene TRBJ2-5, with D uncertain. With 8 bases removed from V and 2 bases from J, the gap between germline ends came to 12 bases. This CDR3 is built from 13 residues. Per germline, CDR1 LNHNV and CDR2 YYDKDF (reference sequence). The CDR3 region is CATPVFSQETQYF. The CDR3 bases are TGTGCCACCCCGGTTTTCTCACAAGAGACCCAGTACTTC.

V and J are TRBV6-5 and TRBJ1-6; D is uncertain. Germline-derived CDR1 and CDR2 are MNHEY and SVGAGI. CDR3 length: 13 amino acids. V was shortened by 2 bases and J by 8 bases, with 7 bases between the two germline ends. The CDR3 nucleotides read TGTGCCAGCAGTTACGAGGCTCATTCACCCCTCCACTTT. This sequence encodes CASSYEAHSPLHF.

The chain uses TRBV7-2 and TRBJ1-3; possibly TRBD1 for D (5 bases). Trimming cost V 5 bases and J 0 bases, with 11 bases left between them. The CDR3 runs 15 residues. Germline CDR1 SGHTA, CDR2 FQGNSA. This chain's CDR3 is CASSPDSLSGNTIYF. CDR3 nucleotide sequence: TGTGCCAGCAGCCCCGACAGCCTCTCTGGAAACACCATATATTTT.

This chain connects TRBV7-9 to TRBJ1-1; D might be TRBD1 (5 bases). Germline-derived CDR1 and CDR2 are SEHNR and FQNEAQ (reference sequence). The CDR3 covers 13 residues. Trimming shortened V by 3 bases and J by 5 bases, and 10 bases separated the two germline ends. The CDR3 DNA reads TGTGCCAGCAGCTTGCCAGGGAGGACTGAAGCTTTCTTT. Residues: CASSLPGRTEAFF.

The V and J genes are TRBV27 and TRBJ2-1, with D perhaps matching TRBD1 (6 bases). Germline V CDR1 and CDR2: MNHEY, SMNVEV (reference sequence). V shed 6 bases and J shed 7 bases, with 10 bases lying between them. The CDR3 has 12 residues. In nucleotides, the CDR3 is TGTGCCAGCAGCCCTCAGGGGAATGAGCAGTTCTTC. This translates into CASSPQGNEQFF.

The CDR3 coding sequence is TGTGCCTGCCGGGGGTCAGGAGTTCCAGATACGCAGTATTTT. It yields the protein CACRGSGVPDTQYF. J is TRBJ2-3 and V is TRBV19; weak D call: TRBD2 (6 bases). Germline CDR1 is LNHDA and CDR2 is SQIVND (reference sequence). The CDR3 has 14 amino acids. The V and J ends lost 11 bases and 4 bases respectively, with 19 bases between them.

The chain employs TRBV7-9 and TRBJ2-7; 7 nucleotides line up with TRBD2. J gave up 3 bases and V 4 bases, and 12 bases lay outside the gene matches. The CDR3 loop spans 16 amino acids. Germline CDR1 is SEHNR and CDR2 is FQNEAQ (reference sequence). The CDR3 loop reads CASSWEAWSGNYEQYF. The CDR3 nucleotides read TGTGCCAGCAGCTGGGAGGCGTGGAGCGGGAACTACGAGCAGTACTTC.

This chain connects TRBV6-5 to TRBJ2-1; TRBD1 is a possible D gene (5 bases). The CDR3 length is 13 residues. Germline V CDR1 and CDR2: MNHEY, SVGAGI. Between the trimmed V and J ends, which lost 2 bases and 9 bases, there was a span of 11 bases. The CDR3 DNA follows: TGTGCCAGCAGTTACCCAGGGTATAGTGAGCAGTTCTTC. Protein: CASSYPGYSEQFF.

This clone was recorded once. The chain links TRBV18 to TRBJ2-1; 10 bases match TRBD1. The CDR3 is made up of 15 amino acids. The germline V gene encodes CDR1 KGHSH and CDR2 LQKENI. Trimming took 2 bases from V and 5 from J; bases not matched to a gene: 3. CDR3 sequence reads: CASSPWDRGNNEQFF. DNA for the CDR3: TGTGCCAGCTCACCATGGGACAGGGGCAACAATGAGCAGTTCTTC. The whole variable domain, filled in from reference TRBV18 and TRBJ2-1, reads NAGVMQNPRHLVRRRGQEARLRCSPMKGHSHVYWYRQLPEEGLKFMVYLQKENIIDESGMPKERFSAEFPKEGPSILRIQQVVRGDSAAYFCASSPWDRGNNEQFFGPGTRLTVL.

V and J are TRBV5-1 and TRBJ2-7, with D possibly TRBD2 on 5 matching bases. This CDR3 region has 14 residues. V was clipped by 7 bases and J by 6 bases, with 20 bases between them. Looked up from germline, CDR1 is SGHRS and CDR2 is YFSETQ. As DNA, the CDR3 is TGCGCCAGCGGCAAGGCGGGTCTAGCTGGCGAGCAGTACTTC. This gives the protein CASGKAGLAGEQYF. The full variable domain, its missing parts supplied by reference TRBV5-1 and TRBJ2-7, is KAGVTQTPRYLIKTRGQQVTLSCSPISGHRSVSWYQQTPGQGLQFLFEYFSETQRNKGNFPGRFSGRQFSNSRSEMNVSTLELGDSALYLCASGKAGLAGEQYFGPGTRLTVT.

This chain uses TRBV19 with TRBJ1-3, with 9 bases that match TRBD1. Unmatched junction bases numbered 0, after V lost 8 bases and J lost 1 base. Germline V gives CDR1 LNHDA, CDR2 SQIVND (reference sequence). The CDR3 sequence is 13 residues long. CDR3 bases: TGTGCCAGTGGGACAGGGTCTGGAAACACCATATATTTT. It translates to CASGTGSGNTIYF.

The rearrangement links TRBV28 to TRBJ2-3; 7 bases agree with TRBD1. The V segment lost 5 bases and the J segment 4 bases; nucleotides outside the gene matches: 9. Germline V CDR1 and CDR2: MDHEN, SYDVKM. The CDR3 runs 15 residues. CDR3: CASSRQLTGPDTQYF. The CDR3 coding sequence is TGTGCCAGCAGTCGTCAACTGACAGGGCCAGATACGCAGTATTTT.

V usage is TRBV29-1 and J usage is TRBJ2-1, with TRBD2 matching 11 bases. V shed 2 bases and J 0 bases; nucleotides not matched to a gene: 6. CDR1 and CDR2 (germline): SQVTM, ANQGSEA. This CDR3 spans 17 amino acids. CDR3 sequence: CSVELAGGPISYNEQFF. As DNA, the CDR3 is TGCAGCGTTGAACTAGCGGGGGGTCCTATCTCCTACAATGAGCAGTTCTTC.